The text below deals with one T cell receptor (beta chain). The CDR3 sequence is 11 residues long. Germline V gene data show CDR1 as GTSNPN and CDR2 as SVGIG (reference sequence). The J segment lost 11 bases and the V segment lost 4 bases, leaving 5 bases of the junction unmatched. The data belong to a study of identifying expanded T cells in peripheral blood. Only in-frame clones appear in the TCRdb table, and some are missing; sequencing was by immunoSEQ multiplex PCR. The sample contains more than 75,000 clones, roughly 86% of which appear only once. The sequenced material came from blood. This sequence originates from a person between 18 and 69 years old in good health. The genes are TRBV30 and TRBJ1-1, with TRBD1 matching over 9 bases. The CDR3 DNA follows: TGTGCCTGGAACCGAGACAGGGGGGCTTTCTTT. It translates to CAWNRDRGAFF.